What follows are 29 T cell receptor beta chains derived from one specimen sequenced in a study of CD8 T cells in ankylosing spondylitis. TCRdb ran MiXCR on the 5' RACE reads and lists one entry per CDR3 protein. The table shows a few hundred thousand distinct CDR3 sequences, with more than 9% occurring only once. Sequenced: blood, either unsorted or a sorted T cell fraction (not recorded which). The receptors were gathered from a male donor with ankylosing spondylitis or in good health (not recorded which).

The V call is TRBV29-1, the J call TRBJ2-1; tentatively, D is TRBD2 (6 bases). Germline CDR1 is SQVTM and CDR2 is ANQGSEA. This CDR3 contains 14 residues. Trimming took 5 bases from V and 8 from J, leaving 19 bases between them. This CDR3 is CSVLGGAVVHEQFF. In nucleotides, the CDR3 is TGCAGCGTTCTTGGCGGGGCAGTTGTACATGAGCAGTTCTTC.

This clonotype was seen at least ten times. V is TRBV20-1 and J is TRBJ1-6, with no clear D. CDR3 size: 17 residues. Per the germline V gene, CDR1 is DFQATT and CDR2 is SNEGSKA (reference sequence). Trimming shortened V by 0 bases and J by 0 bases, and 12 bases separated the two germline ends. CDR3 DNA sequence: TGCAGTGCTAGAGATCTGGGCAGTGGCTCCTATAATTCACCCCTCCACTTT. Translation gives CSARDLGSGSYNSPLHF.

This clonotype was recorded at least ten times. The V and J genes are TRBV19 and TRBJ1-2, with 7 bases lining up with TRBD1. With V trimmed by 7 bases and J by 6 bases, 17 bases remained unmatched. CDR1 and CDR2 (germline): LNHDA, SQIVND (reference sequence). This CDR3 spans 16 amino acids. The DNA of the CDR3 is TGTGCCAGTACCTCTAGGACAGGCGGCCGTCGAGATGGCTACACCTTC. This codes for CASTSRTGGRRDGYTF.

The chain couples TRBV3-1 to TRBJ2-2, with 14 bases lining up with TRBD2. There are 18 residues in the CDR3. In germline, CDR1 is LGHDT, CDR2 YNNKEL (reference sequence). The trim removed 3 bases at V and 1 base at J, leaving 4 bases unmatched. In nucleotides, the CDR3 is TGTGCCAGCAGCCACCTGACTAGCGGGGGGGGGAACACCGGGGAGCTGTTTTTT. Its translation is CASSHLTSGGGNTGELFF.

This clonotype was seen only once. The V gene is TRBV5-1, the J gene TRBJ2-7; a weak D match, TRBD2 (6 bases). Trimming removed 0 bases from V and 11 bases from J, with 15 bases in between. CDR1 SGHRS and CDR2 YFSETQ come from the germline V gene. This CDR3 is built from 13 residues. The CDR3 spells CASSLDGDGGEYF. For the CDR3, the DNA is TGCGCCAGCAGCTTGGATGGGGATGGCGGGGAGTACTTC.

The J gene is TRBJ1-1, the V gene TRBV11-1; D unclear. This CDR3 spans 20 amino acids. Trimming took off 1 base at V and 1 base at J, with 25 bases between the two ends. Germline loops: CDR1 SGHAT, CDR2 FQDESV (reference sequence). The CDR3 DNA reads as TGTGCCAGCAGCTTAGGTCGGGTCTCTCTGGCCACCCGGTCGAACACTGAAGCTTTCTTT. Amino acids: CASSLGRVSLATRSNTEAFF.

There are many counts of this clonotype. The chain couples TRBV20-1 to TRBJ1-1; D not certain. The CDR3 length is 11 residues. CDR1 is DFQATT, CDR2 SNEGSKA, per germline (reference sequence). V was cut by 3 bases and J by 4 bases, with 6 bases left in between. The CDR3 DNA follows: TGCAGTGCTAGGAGTACCACTGAAGCTTTCTTT. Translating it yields CSARSTTEAFF.

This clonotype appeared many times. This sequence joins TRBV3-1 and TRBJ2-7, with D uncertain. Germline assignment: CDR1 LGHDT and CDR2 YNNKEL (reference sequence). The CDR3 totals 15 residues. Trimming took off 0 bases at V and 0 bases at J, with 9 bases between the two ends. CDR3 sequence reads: CASSQERSVSYEQYF. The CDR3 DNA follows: TGTGCCAGCAGCCAAGAGCGGTCGGTCTCCTACGAGCAGTACTTC.

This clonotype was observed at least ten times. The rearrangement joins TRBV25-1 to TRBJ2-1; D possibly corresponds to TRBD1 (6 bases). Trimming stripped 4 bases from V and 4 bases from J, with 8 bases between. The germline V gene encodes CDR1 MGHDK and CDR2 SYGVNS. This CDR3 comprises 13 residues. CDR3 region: CASSGTGYNEQFF. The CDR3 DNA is TGTGCCAGCAGTGGAACAGGGTACAATGAGCAGTTCTTC.

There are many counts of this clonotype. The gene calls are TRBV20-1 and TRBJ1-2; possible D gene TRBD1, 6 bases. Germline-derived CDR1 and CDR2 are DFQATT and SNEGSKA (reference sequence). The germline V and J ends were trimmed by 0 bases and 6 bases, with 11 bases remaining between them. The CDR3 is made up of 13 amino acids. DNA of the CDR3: TGCAGTGCTAGAGACAGGGGTTTAAATGGCTACACCTTC. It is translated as CSARDRGLNGYTF.

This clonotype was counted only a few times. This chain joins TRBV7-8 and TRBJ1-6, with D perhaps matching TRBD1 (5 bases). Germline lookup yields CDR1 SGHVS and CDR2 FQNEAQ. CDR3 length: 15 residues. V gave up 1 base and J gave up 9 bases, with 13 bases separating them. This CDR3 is CASSLVQGYGSPLHF. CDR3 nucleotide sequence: TGTGCCAGCAGCTTAGTCCAGGGTTATGGTTCACCCCTCCACTTT.

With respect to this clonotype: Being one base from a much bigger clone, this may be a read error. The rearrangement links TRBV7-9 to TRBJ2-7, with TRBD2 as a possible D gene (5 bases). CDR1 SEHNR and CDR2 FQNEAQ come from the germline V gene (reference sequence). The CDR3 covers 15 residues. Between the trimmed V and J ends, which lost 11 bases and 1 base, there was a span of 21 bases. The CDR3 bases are TGTGCCGGCTTGGGGTCCGGGGAATCTTCCTACGAGCAGTACTTC. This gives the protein CAGLGSGESSYEQYF.

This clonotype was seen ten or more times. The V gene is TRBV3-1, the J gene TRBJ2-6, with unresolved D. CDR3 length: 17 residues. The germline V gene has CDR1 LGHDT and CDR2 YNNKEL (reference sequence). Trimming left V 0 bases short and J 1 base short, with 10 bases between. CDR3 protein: CASSQEGSVSGANVLTF. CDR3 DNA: TGTGCCAGCAGCCAAGAGGGTAGTGTTTCTGGGGCCAACGTCCTGACTTTC.

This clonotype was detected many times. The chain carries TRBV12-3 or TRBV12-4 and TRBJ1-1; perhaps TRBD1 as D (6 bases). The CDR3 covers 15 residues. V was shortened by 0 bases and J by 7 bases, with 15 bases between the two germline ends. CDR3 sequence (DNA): TGTGCCAGCAGTTTAGCGACAGGCGGCGGGGGTGAAGCTTTCTTT. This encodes CASSLATGGGGEAFF.

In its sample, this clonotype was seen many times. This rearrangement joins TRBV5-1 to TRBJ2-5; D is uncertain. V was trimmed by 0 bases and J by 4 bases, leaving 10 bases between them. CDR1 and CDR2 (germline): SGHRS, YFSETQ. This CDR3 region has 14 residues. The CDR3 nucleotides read TGCGCCAGCAGCTTGGGTCTAGAGGCAGAGACCCAGTACTTC. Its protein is CASSLGLEAETQYF. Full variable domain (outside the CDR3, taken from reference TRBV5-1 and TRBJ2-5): KAGVTQTPRYLIKTRGQQVTLSCSPISGHRSVSWYQQTPGQGLQFLFEYFSETQRNKGNFPGRFSGRQFSNSRSEMNVSTLELGDSALYLCASSLGLEAETQYFGPGTRLLVL.

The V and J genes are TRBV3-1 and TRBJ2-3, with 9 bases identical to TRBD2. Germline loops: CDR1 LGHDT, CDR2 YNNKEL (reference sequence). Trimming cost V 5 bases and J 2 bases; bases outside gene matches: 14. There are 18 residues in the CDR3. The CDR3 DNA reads TGTGCCAGCAGCGACCCCAGCGGGGGGTTTCTATACACAGATACGCAGTATTTT. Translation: CASSDPSGGFLYTDTQYF.

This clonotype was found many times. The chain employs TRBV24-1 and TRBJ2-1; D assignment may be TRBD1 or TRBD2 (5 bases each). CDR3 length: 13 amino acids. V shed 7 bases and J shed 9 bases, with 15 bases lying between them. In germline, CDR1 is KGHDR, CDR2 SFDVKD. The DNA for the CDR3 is TGTGCCACCAGGGGGGATAAGCCGAGTGAGCAGTTCTTC. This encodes CATRGDKPSEQFF.

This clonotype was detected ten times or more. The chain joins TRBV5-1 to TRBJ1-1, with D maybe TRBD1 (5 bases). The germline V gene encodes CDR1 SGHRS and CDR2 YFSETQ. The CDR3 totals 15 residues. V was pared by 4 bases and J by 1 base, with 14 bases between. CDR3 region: CASSIGRGENTEAFF. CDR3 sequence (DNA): TGCGCCAGCAGCATAGGGAGGGGCGAGAACACTGAAGCTTTCTTT.

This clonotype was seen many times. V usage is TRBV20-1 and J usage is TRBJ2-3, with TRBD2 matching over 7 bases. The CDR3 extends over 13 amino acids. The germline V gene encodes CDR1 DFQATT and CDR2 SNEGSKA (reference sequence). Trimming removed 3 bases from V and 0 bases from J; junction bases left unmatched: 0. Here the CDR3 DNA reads TGCAGTGCTAGGGGGGGGAGCACAGATACGCAGTATTTT. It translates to CSARGGSTDTQYF.

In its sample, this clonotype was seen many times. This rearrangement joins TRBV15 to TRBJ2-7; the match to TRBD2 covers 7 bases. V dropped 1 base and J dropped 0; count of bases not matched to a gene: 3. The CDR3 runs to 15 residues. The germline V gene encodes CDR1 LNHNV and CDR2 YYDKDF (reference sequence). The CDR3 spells CATSRVTGGSYEQYF. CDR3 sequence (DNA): TGTGCCACCAGCAGAGTAACGGGGGGCTCCTACGAGCAGTACTTC. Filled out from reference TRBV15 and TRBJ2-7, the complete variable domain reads DAMVIQNPRYQVTQFGKPVTLSCSQTLNHNVMYWYQQKSSQAPKLLFHYYDKDFNNEADTPDNFQSRRPNTSFCFLDIRSPGLGDTAMYLCATSRVTGGSYEQYFGPGTRLTVT.

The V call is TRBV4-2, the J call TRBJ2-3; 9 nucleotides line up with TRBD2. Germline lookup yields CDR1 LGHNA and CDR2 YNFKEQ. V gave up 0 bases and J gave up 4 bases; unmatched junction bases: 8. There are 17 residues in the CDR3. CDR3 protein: CASSQEWAGGRADTQYF. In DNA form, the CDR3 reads TGTGCCAGCAGCCAAGAGTGGGCGGGGGGGCGGGCAGATACGCAGTATTTT.

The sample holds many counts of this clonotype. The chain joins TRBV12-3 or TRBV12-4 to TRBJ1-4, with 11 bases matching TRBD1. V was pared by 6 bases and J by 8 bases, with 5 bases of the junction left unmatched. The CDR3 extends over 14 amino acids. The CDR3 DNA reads TGTGCCAGCAGCCGGACAGGGGGCGCCGAAAAACTGTTTTTT. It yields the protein CASSRTGGAEKLFF.

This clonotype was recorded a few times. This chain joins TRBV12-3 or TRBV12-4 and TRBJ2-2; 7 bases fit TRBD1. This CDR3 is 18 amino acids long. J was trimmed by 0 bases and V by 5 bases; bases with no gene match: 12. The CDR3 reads CASSPRGSPDPNTGELFF. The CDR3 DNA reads TGTGCCAGCAGTCCCAGGGGGTCCCCCGATCCGAACACCGGGGAGCTGTTTTTT.

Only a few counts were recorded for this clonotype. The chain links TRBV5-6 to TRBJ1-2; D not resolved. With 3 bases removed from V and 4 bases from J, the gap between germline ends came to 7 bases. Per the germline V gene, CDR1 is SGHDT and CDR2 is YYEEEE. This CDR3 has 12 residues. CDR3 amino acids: CASSSMGYGYTF. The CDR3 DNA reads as TGTGCCAGCAGCTCGATGGGCTATGGCTACACCTTC.

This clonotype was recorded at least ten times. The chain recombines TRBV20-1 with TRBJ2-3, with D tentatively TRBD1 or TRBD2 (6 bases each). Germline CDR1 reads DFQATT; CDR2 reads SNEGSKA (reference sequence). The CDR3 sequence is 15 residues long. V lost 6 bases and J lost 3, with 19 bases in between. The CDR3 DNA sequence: TGCAGTGCCACGAGTGGGGGGCCAGGTACAGATACGCAGTATTTT. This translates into CSATSGGPGTDTQYF.

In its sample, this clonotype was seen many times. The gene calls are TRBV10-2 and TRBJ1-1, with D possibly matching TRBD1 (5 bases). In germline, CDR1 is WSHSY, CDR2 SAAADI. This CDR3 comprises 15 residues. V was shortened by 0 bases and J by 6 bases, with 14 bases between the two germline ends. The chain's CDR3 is CASSESGPSGAEAFF. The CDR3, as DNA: TGCGCCAGCAGTGAGTCAGGCCCGTCGGGGGCTGAAGCTTTCTTT.

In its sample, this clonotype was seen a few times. The CDR3: CASSLELASGPDTQYF. The DNA for the CDR3 is TGTGCCAGCAGCTTAGAACTGGCTAGCGGCCCGGATACGCAGTATTTT. The genes are TRBV7-2 and TRBJ2-3; 7 bases agree with TRBD2. CDR3 length: 16 amino acids. J gave up 6 bases and V 1 base, and 10 bases lay outside the gene matches. Germline CDR1 SGHTA, CDR2 FQGNSA.

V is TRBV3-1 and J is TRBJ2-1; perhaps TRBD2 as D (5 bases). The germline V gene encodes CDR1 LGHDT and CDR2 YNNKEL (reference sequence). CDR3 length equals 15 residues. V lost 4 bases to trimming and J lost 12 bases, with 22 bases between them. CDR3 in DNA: TGTGCCAGCAGCCCGGCAGGACCTAGCCTCGAGCGGCAGTTCTTC. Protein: CASSPAGPSLERQFF.

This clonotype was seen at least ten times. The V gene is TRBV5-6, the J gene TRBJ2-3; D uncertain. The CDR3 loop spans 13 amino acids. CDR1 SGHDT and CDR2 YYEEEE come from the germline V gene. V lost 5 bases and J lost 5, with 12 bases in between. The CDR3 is CASRPGSGDTQYF. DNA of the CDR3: TGTGCCAGCAGACCGGGCTCCGGAGATACGCAGTATTTT.